Presented here are 19 T cell receptor beta chains from one specimen sequenced in a study of T-cell reconstitution after alpha-beta-depleted transplantation in children. The library targeted TCRbeta and was prepared with unique molecular identifiers. MiXCR, applied by TCRdb to the PCR reads, yields one record per CDR3 protein. The sample has under 250,000 distinct CDR3 sequences; more than 20% are singletons. This specimen was PBMCs, mostly from graft donor cells, taken 360 days after TCRalphabeta/CD19-depleted stem cell transplant. The origin of the receptors is a female patient aged 2-9 years who had a stem cell transplant for congenital amegakaryocytic thrombocytopenia, so the T cells may come from the graft donor.

Ten or more counts support this clonotype. The chain carries TRBV29-1 and TRBJ2-1, with 9 bases identical to TRBD2. V lost 2 bases, J lost 5 bases, and 4 bases stayed unmatched. This CDR3 region has 14 residues. Germline V gene lookup returns CDR1 SQVTM and CDR2 ANQGSEA. The CDR3 nucleotides read TGCAGCGTTGAAAAGCGGGGGGCCCACAATGAGCAGTTCTTC. It yields the protein CSVEKRGAHNEQFF.

This clonotype was observed a handful of times. The genes are TRBV27 and TRBJ2-1; TRBD1 agrees at 9 bases. Germline values: CDR1 MNHEY, CDR2 SMNVEV (reference sequence). V lost 5 bases, J lost 3 bases, and 5 bases stayed unmatched. This CDR3 has 15 amino acids. This CDR3 is CASSRTGEGYNEQFF. The CDR3 DNA follows: TGTGCCAGCAGTAGGACAGGGGAGGGCTACAATGAGCAGTTCTTC.

J is TRBJ2-2 and V is TRBV21-1; the table's TRBD1 call for D was not verified on the DNA. TRBV21-1 is listed as a pseudogene. This CDR3 spans 21 amino acids. CDR3 DNA: TGTGCCAGCAGCAAAAGGGGCCGCGGGCAGGTTTGCCCTAGGAACACCGGGGAGCTGTTTTTT. Encoded protein: CASSKRGRGQVCPRNTGELFF.

The chain couples TRBV12-3 or TRBV12-4 to TRBJ2-5, with D perhaps TRBD1 (6 bases). The CDR3 is made up of 14 amino acids. V lost 2 bases and J 0 bases, leaving 7 bases between the germline ends. Written as DNA, the CDR3 is TGTGCCAGCAGTTTATGGACAGACCAAGAGACCCAGTACTTC. It is translated as CASSLWTDQETQYF.

The CDR3 bases are TGTGCCACCAGTGAGTTTGTAAGAGCCAGGGGATCCTACGAGCAGTACTTC. This translates into CATSEFVRARGSYEQYF. V is TRBV24-1 and J is TRBJ2-7, with TRBD1 as a possible D gene (6 bases). Germline loops: CDR1 KGHDR, CDR2 SFDVKD. The CDR3 is 17 residues long. V was shortened by 4 bases and J by 1 base, with 19 bases between the two germline ends.

This clonotype was observed a handful of times. The rearrangement joins TRBV28 to TRBJ2-3; no definite D call. The ends were cut back, 10 bases at V and 0 bases at J, with 11 bases in the middle. Looked up from germline, CDR1 is MDHEN and CDR2 is SYDVKM. This CDR3 comprises 13 residues. CDR3 DNA sequence: TGTGCCACCACCGGACGGAGCACAGATACGCAGTATTTT. It codes for CATTGRSTDTQYF.

This clonotype was found a few times. This rearrangement joins TRBV12-3 or TRBV12-4 to TRBJ2-7, with D tentatively TRBD2 (5 bases). This CDR3 contains 13 residues. The ends were cut back, 4 bases at V and 9 bases at J, with 16 bases in the middle. The CDR3 sequence: CASSSGLEVPQYF. CDR3 nucleotides: TGTGCCAGCAGTTCCGGACTGGAAGTACCGCAGTACTTC.

The V gene is TRBV6-1, the J gene TRBJ2-2; TRBD2 agrees at 9 bases. Germline CDR1 is MNHNS and CDR2 is SASEGT. The CDR3 totals 14 residues. After removal of 7 bases from V and 4 bases from J, the junction contained 4 bases not matched to a gene. The CDR3 coding sequence is TGTGCCAGCAAAAAAGCGGGGGGCACCGGGGAGCTGTTTTTT. Protein product: CASKKAGGTGELFF.

The V gene is TRBV2, the J gene TRBJ2-1, with D possibly matching TRBD2 (6 bases). V was shortened by 3 bases and J by 6 bases, with 12 bases between the two germline ends. Germline V gene sequence: CDR1 SNHLY, CDR2 FYNNEI. CDR3 size: 14 residues. For the CDR3, the DNA is TGTGCCAGCAGTGATACGTGGGGGGTCAATGAGCAGTTCTTC. It yields the protein CASSDTWGVNEQFF.

CDR3 residues: CAISQLREETQYF. As DNA, the CDR3 is TGTGCCATCAGTCAACTCAGGGAAGAGACCCAGTACTTC. The chain recombines TRBV10-3 with TRBJ2-5; possibly TRBD1 for D (5 bases). Germline V gene sequence: CDR1 ENHRY, CDR2 SYGVKD. This CDR3 is built from 13 residues. Trimming took off 5 bases at V and 3 bases at J, with 10 bases between the two ends.

The rearrangement links TRBV12-3 or TRBV12-4 to TRBJ2-1, with 12 positions matching TRBD1. CDR3 size: 15 residues. With 0 bases clipped from V and 9 bases from J, the junction kept 3 bases outside the gene matches. The CDR3 spells CASSLAGQGAGEQFF. CDR3 sequence (DNA): TGTGCCAGCAGTTTAGCGGGACAGGGGGCAGGTGAGCAGTTCTTC.

This clonotype turned up a few times. The V call is TRBV5-1, the J call TRBJ2-2; possible D gene TRBD1, 5 bases. CDR3 length equals 16 residues. V was trimmed by 4 bases and J by 2 bases, leaving 15 bases between them. CDR1 and CDR2 (germline): SGHRS, YFSETQ. Here the CDR3 DNA reads TGCGCCAGCAGCCCGCGACAGCTACCTAACACCGGGGAGCTGTTTTTT. It specifies CASSPRQLPNTGELFF.

This clonotype appeared a few times. The rearrangement uses TRBV6-2 or TRBV6-3 and TRBJ2-5; unclear D gene. V lost 2 bases to trimming and J lost 0 bases, with 7 bases between them. The germline V gene encodes CDR1 MNHEY and CDR2 SVGEGT. This CDR3 comprises 14 residues. CDR3 nucleotides: TGTGCCAGCAGTTACGAATCGTACCAAGAGACCCAGTACTTC. Protein product: CASSYESYQETQYF.

This clonotype was picked up a small number of times. The V and J genes are TRBV5-1 and TRBJ1-1, with D perhaps matching TRBD1 (5 bases). Per the germline V gene, CDR1 is SGHRS and CDR2 is YFSETQ. CDR3 size: 13 residues. V lost 0 bases and J 4 bases, leaving 7 bases between the germline ends. The CDR3 here is CASSLGGITEAFF. The CDR3 DNA follows: TGCGCCAGCAGCTTGGGGGGGATCACTGAAGCTTTCTTT.

There are a few counts of this clonotype. The V call is TRBV28, the J call TRBJ1-6, with 7 bases that match TRBD1. V was clipped by 6 bases and J by 8 bases; unmatched bases: 10. CDR3 length: 15 amino acids. CDR1 and CDR2 from the germline V gene are MDHEN and SYDVKM. CDR3 protein: CASRPRQGGYSPLHF. The CDR3, as DNA: TGTGCCAGCAGACCAAGACAGGGTGGTTATTCACCCCTCCACTTT.

CDR3 sequence: CASSIIQGVGQYF. CDR3 nucleotides: TGTGCCAGTAGTATCATACAGGGGGTTGGGCAGTATTTT. The chain combines TRBV19 with TRBJ2-3, with 8 nucleotides matching TRBD1. The J segment lost 11 bases and the V segment lost 3 bases, leaving 7 bases of the junction unmatched. In germline, CDR1 is LNHDA, CDR2 SQIVND (reference sequence). This CDR3 contains 13 residues.

There are a few counts of this clonotype. The gene calls are TRBV19 and TRBJ2-4; weak D call: TRBD1 (6 bases). Trimming removed 6 bases at V and 2 bases at J, with 11 bases between. CDR1 is LNHDA and CDR2 is SQIVND in the germline V gene (reference sequence). CDR3 size: 14 residues. The CDR3: CASSHWDTKNIQYF. CDR3 nucleotides: TGTGCCAGTAGCCATTGGGACACCAAAAACATTCAGTACTTC.

The chain employs TRBV18 and TRBJ2-7, with 8 bases matching TRBD2. V shed 8 bases and J 0 bases; nucleotides not matched to a gene: 6. Per germline, CDR1 KGHSH and CDR2 LQKENI. This CDR3 spans 14 amino acids. The CDR3 DNA sequence: TGTGCCAGCCCTACTAGCGGTAACTCCTACGAGCAGTACTTC. Translating it yields CASPTSGNSYEQYF.

This clonotype was recorded a few times. The chain carries TRBV10-3 and TRBJ1-5; weak D call: TRBD1 (6 bases). Per the germline V gene, CDR1 is ENHRY and CDR2 is SYGVKD. This CDR3 has 13 residues. V lost 2 bases and J 4 bases, leaving 6 bases between the germline ends. CDR3 loop: CAISERGNQPQHF. In nucleotides, the CDR3 is TGTGCCATCAGTGAGAGGGGGAATCAGCCCCAGCATTTT.